This T cell receptor beta chain was captured by sequencing in a study of CD8+CD57+ T cells in acquired aplastic anemia. Study summary: Average DNA yield from sorted CD4+ and CD8+ cells was around 3 ug.

CDR1 SGHVS and CDR2 FQNEAQ come from the germline V gene. Trimming left V 4 bases short and J 0 bases short, with 18 bases between. This CDR3 is built from 17 residues. This clonotype was recorded many times. The antigen remains undetermined. All sequencing subjects had displayed CD8+CD57+ cell expansion on flow cytometry. Profiling that covered TCR beta VDJ and CDR3 relied on genomic DNA as its template. Via MiXCR, TCRdb re-called the reads, giving one row per CDR3 protein. This table holds approximately 220,000 distinct CDR3 sequences, under 50% found once. Study results and limitations: Patients showed no significant difference from controls in CD8+ Simpson's diversity.

The rearrangement links TRBV7-8 to TRBJ2-5; tentative D call: TRBD1 (5 bases). The sequence was obtained from a human donor with aplastic anemia. The sample was sorted CD4+, CD8+, or CD8+CD57+ T cells (not recorded which) from PBMCs. The CDR3 here is CASSSRAQGLYQETQYF. DNA for the CDR3: TGTGCCAGCAGCTCCCGAGCCCAGGGTCTGTACCAAGAGACCCAGTACTTC. The full variable domain, its missing parts supplied by reference TRBV7-8 and TRBJ2-5, is GAGVSQSPRYKVAKRGQDVALRCDPISGHVSLFWYQQALGQGPEFLTYFQNEAQLDKSGLPSDRFFAERPEGSVSTLKIQRTQQEDSAVYLCASSSRAQGLYQETQYFGPGTRLLVL.